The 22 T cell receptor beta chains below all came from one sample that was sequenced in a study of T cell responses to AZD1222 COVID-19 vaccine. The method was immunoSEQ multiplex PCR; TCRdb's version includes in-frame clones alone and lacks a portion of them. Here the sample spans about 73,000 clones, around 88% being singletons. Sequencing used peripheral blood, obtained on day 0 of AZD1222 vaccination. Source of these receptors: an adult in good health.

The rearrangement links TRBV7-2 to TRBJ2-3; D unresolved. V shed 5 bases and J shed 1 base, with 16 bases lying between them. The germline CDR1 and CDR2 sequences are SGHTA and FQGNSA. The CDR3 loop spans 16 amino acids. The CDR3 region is CASSPRVAQGTDTQYF. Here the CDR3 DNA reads TGTGCCAGCAGCCCGAGAGTAGCTCAAGGCACAGATACGCAGTATTTT.

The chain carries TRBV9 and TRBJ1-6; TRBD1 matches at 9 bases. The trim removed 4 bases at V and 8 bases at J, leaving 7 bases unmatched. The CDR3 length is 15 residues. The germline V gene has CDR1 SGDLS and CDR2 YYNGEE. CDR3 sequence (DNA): TGTGCCAGCAGCCGCTTTTGGACAGGGGATTCACCCCTCCACTTT. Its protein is CASSRFWTGDSPLHF.

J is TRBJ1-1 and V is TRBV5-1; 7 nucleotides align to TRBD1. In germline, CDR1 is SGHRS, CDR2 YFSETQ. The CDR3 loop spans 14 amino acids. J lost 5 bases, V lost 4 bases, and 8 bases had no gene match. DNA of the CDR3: TGCGCCAGCAGCCTCCGACAGGGTGGGACTGAAGCTTTCTTT. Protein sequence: CASSLRQGGTEAFF.

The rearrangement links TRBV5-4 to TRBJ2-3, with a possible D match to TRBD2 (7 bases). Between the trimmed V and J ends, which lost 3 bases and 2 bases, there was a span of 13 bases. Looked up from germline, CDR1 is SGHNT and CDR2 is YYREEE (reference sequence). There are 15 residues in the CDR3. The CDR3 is CASSSRAGATDTQYF. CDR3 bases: TGTGCCAGCAGCTCCCGGGCGGGGGCCACAGATACGCAGTATTTT.

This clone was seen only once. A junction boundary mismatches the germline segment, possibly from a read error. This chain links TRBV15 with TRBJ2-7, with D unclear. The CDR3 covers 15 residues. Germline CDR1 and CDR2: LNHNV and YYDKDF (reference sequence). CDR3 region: CATSRDGPPSSEQYF. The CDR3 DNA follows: TGTGCCACCAGCAGAGATGGACCACCCTCCTCCGAGCAGTACTTC.

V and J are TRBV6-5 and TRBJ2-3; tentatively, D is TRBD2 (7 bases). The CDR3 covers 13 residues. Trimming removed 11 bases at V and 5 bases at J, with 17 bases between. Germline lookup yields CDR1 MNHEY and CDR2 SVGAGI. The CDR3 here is CASGGLGEDTQYF. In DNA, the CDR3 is TGTGCCTCGGGGGGCTTAGGTGAAGATACGCAGTATTTT.

The CDR3 loop is CASSRGPSSYNEQFF. CDR3 DNA sequence: TGTGCCAGCTCCCGGGGTCCGAGCTCCTACAATGAGCAGTTCTTC. The chain joins TRBV18 to TRBJ2-1, with D possibly TRBD2 on 5 matching bases. This CDR3 is built from 15 residues. The V end was cut by 6 bases, the J end by 0 bases, with 12 bases between. The germline V gene encodes CDR1 KGHSH and CDR2 LQKENI.

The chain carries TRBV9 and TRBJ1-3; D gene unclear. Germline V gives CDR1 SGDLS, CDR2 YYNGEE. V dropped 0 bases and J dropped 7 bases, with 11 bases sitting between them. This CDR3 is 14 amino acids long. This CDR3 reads CASSVGPNGNTIYF. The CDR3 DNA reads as TGTGCCAGCAGCGTAGGGCCCAATGGGAACACCATATATTTT.

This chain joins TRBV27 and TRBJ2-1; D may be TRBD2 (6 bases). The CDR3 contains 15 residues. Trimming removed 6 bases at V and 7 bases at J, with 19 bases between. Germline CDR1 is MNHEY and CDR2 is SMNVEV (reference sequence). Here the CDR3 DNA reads TGTGCCAGCAGAGAAGTAGCGGTGGGAGTTAATGAGCAGTTCTTC. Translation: CASREVAVGVNEQFF.

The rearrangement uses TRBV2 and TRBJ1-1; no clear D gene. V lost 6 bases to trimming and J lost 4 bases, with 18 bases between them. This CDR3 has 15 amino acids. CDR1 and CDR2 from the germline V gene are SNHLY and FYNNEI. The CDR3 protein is CASSGHAPQSTEAFF. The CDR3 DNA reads TGTGCCAGCAGCGGCCACGCCCCTCAAAGCACTGAAGCTTTCTTT.

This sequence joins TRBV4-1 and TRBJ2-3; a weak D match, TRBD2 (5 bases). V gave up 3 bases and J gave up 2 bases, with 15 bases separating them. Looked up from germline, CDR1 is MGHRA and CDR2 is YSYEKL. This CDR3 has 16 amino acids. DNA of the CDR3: TGCGCCAGCAGCCAGGGAGACGGACTCTACACAGATACGCAGTATTTT. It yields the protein CASSQGDGLYTDTQYF.

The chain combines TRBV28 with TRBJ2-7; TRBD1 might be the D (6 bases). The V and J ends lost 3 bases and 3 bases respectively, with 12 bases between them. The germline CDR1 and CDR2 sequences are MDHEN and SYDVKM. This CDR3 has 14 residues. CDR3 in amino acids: CASSFRDTLYEQYF. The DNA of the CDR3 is TGTGCCAGCAGTTTCCGGGACACCCTCTACGAGCAGTACTTC.

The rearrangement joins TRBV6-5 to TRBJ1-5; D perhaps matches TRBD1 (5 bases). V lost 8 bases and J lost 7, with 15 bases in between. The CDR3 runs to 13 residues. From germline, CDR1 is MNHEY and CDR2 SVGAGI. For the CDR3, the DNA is TGTGCCAGCGCTTTAGGGGTTGGCCAGCCCCAGCATTTT. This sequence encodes CASALGVGQPQHF.

In DNA, the CDR3 is TGTGCCAGCAGCTTAGGGGGGTGGCGCGAAAAACTGTTTTTT. Its protein product is CASSLGGWREKLFF. The rearrangement uses TRBV7-2 and TRBJ1-4; the D gene is possibly TRBD1 (5 bases). V lost 1 base and J lost 8, with 11 bases in between. The CDR3 extends over 14 amino acids. Per the germline V gene, CDR1 is SGHTA and CDR2 is FQGNSA.

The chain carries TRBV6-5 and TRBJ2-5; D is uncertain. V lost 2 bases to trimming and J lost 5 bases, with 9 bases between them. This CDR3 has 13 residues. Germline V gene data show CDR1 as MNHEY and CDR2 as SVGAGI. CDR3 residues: CASSYDVLETQYF. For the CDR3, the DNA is TGTGCCAGCAGTTACGATGTTTTGGAGACCCAGTACTTC.

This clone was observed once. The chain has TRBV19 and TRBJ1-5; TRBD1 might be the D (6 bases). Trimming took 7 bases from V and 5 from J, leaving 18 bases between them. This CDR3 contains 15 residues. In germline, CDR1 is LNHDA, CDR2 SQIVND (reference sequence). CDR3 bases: TGTGCCAGTACCCGTGGGGGCGCGGGGCATCAGCCCCAGCATTTT. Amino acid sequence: CASTRGGAGHQPQHF.

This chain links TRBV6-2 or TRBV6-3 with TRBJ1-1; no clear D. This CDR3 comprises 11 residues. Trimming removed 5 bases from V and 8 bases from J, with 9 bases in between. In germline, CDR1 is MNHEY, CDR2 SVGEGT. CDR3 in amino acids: CASSIDYEAFF. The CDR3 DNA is TGTGCCAGCAGTATCGACTACGAAGCTTTCTTT.

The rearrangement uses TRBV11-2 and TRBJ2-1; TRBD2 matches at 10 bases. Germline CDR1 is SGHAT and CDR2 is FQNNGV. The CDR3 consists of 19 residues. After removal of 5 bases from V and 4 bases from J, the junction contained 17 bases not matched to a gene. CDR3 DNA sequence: TGTGCCAGCAGCCAGAGGGGGCTAGCGGGGGCCGGGGATTACAATGAGCAGTTCTTC. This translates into CASSQRGLAGAGDYNEQFF.

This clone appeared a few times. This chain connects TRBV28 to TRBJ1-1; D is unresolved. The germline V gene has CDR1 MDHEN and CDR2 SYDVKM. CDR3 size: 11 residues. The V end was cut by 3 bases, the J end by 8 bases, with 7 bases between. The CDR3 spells CASSLEEEAFF. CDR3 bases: TGTGCCAGCAGTTTGGAGGAGGAAGCTTTCTTT.

Here the CDR3 reads CASSYSGEETQYF. CDR3 nucleotides: TGTGCCAGCAGTTATTCCGGGGAGGAGACCCAGTACTTC. The chain uses TRBV6-2 or TRBV6-3 and TRBJ2-5; a possible D gene is TRBD2 (5 bases). The germline V gene has CDR1 MNHEY and CDR2 SVGEGT. V was clipped by 3 bases and J by 5 bases, with 10 bases between them. The CDR3 loop spans 13 amino acids.

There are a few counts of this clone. The CDR3 DNA sequence: TGTGCCAGCAGCGTAGGTGGCACTAGCGGCCGCTCCTACAATGAGCAGTTCTTC. It specifies CASSVGGTSGRSYNEQFF. V and J are TRBV9 and TRBJ2-1; TRBD2 aligns across 8 bases. The CDR3 contains 18 residues. V trimming: 0 bases; J trimming: 0 bases; junction bases outside the gene matches: 8. Germline CDR1 reads SGDLS; CDR2 reads YYNGEE.

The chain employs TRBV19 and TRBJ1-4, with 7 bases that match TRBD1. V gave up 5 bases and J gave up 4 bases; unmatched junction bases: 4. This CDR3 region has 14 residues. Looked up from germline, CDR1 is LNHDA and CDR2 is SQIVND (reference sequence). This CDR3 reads CASSLRDSNEKLFF. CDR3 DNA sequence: TGTGCCAGTAGTCTCCGGGACAGTAATGAAAAACTGTTTTTT.